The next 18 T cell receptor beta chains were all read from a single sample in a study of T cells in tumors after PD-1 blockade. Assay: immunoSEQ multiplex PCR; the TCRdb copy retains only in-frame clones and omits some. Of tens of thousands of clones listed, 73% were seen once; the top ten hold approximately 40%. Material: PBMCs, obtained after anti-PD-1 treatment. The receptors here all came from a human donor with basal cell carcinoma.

CDR3 residues: CASSLVKDNTEAFF. The CDR3 nucleotides read TGTGCCAGCAGCTTGGTGAAGGATAACACTGAAGCTTTCTTT. The V call is TRBV5-4, the J call TRBJ1-1; D remains unclear. The CDR3 has 14 amino acids. Germline V gene data show CDR1 as SGHNT and CDR2 as YYREEE (reference sequence). The V and J ends lost 0 bases and 2 bases respectively, with 8 bases between them.

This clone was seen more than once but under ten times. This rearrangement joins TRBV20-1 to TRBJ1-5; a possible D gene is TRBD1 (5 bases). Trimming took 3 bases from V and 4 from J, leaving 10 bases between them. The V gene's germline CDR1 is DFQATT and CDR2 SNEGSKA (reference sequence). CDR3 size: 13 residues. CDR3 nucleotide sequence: TGCAGTGCTAGTGGGGGTGGGAATCAGCCCCAGCATTTT. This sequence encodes CSASGGGNQPQHF.

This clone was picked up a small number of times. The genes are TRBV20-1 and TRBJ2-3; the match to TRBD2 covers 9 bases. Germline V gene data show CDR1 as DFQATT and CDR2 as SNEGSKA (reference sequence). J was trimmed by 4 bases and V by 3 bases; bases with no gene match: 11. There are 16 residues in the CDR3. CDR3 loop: CSASDIERGVPDTQYF. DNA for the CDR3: TGCAGTGCTAGTGATATTGAGCGGGGGGTTCCAGATACGCAGTATTTT.

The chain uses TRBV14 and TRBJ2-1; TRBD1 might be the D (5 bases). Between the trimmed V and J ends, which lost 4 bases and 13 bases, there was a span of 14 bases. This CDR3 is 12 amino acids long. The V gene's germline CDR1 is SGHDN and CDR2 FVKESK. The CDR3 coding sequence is TGTGCCAGCAGCCTCCTGGGCAGGGAACAGTTCTTC. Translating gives CASSLLGREQFF.

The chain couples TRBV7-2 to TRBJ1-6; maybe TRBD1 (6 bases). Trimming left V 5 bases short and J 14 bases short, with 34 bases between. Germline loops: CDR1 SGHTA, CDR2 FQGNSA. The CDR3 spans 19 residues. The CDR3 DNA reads TGTGCCAGCAGCCCATCAATACCGGCCGGGGGGGGCCTAGGGAGAACCCTCCACTTT. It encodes CASSPSIPAGGGLGRTLHF.

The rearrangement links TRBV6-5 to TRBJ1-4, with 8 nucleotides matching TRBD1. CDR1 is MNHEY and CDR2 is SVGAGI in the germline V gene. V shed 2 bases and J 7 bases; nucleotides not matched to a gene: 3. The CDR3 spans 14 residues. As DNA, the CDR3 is TGTGCCAGCAGTTACAGGACAGGGCGTGAAAAACTGTTTTTT. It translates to CASSYRTGREKLFF.

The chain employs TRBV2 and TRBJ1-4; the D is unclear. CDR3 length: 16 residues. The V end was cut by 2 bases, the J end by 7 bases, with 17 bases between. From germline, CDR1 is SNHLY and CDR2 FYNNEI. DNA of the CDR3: TGTGCCAGCAGTGAATATATCGGCCCATCGGGTGAAAAACTGTTTTTT. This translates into CASSEYIGPSGEKLFF.

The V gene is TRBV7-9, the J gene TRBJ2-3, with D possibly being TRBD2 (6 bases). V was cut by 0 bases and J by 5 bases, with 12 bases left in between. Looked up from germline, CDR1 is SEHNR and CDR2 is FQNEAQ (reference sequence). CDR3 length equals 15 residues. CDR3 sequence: CASSLAEGRGDTQYF. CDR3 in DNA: TGTGCCAGCAGCTTAGCGGAGGGCCGGGGAGATACGCAGTATTTT.

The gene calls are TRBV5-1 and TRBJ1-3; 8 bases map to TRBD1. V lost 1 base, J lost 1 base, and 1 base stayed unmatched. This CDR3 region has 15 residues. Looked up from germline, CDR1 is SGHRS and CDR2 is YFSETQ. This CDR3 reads CASSLRTGSGNTIYF. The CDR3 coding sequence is TGCGCCAGCAGCTTGAGGACAGGGTCTGGAAACACCATATATTTT.

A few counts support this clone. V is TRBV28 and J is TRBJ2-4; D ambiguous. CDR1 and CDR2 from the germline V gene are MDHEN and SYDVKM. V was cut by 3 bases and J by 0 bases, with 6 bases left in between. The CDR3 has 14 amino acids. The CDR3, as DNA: TGTGCCAGCAGTTTGATTATAGCCAAAAACATTCAGTACTTC. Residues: CASSLIIAKNIQYF.

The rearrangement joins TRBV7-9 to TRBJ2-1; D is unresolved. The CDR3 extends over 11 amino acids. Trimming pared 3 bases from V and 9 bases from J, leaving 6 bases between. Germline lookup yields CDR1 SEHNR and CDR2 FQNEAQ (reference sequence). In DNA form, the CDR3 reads TGTGCCAGCAGCTTCTTGGCTGAGCAGTTCTTC. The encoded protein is CASSFLAEQFF. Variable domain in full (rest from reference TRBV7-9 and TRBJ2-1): DTGVSQNPRHKITKRGQNVTFRCDPISEHNRLYWYRQTLGQGPEFLTYFQNEAQLEKSRLLSDRFSAERPKGSFSTLEIQRTEQGDSAMYLCASSFLAEQFFGPGTRLTVL.

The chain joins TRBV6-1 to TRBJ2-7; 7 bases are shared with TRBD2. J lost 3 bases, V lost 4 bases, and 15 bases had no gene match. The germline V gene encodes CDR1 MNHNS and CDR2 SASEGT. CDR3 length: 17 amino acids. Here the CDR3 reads CASSGGVVAGMIYEQYF. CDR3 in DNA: TGTGCCAGCAGTGGAGGAGTGGTAGCGGGTATGATCTACGAGCAGTACTTC.

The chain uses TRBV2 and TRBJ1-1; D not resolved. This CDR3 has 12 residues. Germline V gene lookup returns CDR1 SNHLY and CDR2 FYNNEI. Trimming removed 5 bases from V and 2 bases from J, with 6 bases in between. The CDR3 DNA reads TGTGCCAGCAGTTCCGTAAACACTGAAGCTTTCTTT. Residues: CASSSVNTEAFF. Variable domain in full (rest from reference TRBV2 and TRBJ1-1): EPEVTQTPSHQVTQMGQEVILRCVPISNHLYFYWYRQILGQKVEFLVSFYNNEISEKSEIFDDQFSVERPDGSNFTLKIRSTKLEDSAMYFCASSSVNTEAFFGQGTRLTVV.

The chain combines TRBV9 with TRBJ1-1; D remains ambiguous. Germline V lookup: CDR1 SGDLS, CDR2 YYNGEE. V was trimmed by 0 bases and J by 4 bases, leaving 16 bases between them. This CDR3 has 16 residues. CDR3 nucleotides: TGTGCCAGCAGCGTAGAACCCGCCGGTCGGGGCACTGAAGCTTTCTTT. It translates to CASSVEPAGRGTEAFF.

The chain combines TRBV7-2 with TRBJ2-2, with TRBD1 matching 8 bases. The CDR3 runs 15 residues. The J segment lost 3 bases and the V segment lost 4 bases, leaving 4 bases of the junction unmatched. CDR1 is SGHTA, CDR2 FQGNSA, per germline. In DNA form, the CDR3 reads TGTGCCAGCAGCTCCAGGGGGCCGGACACCGGGGAGCTGTTTTTT. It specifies CASSSRGPDTGELFF.

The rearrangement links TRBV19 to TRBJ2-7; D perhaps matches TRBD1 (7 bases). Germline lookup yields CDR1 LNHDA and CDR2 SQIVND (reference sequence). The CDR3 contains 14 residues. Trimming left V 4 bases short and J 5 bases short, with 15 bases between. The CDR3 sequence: CASSRGDSRHEQYF. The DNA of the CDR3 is TGTGCCAGTAGTAGGGGGGACAGTCGCCACGAGCAGTACTTC.

The CDR3 reads CAWSWDINQPQHF. DNA for the CDR3: TGTGCCTGGAGCTGGGACATCAATCAGCCCCAGCATTTT. This chain joins TRBV30 and TRBJ1-5; TRBD1 might be the D (6 bases). The CDR3 is 13 residues long. Between the trimmed V and J ends, which lost 3 bases and 3 bases, there was a span of 9 bases. Germline V gives CDR1 GTSNPN, CDR2 SVGIG (reference sequence).

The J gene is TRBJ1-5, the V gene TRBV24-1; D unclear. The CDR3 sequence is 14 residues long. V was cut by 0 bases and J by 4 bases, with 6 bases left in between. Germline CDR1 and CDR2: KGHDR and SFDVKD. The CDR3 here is CATSDLLSNQPQHF. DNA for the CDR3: TGTGCCACCAGTGATTTGCTGTCTAATCAGCCCCAGCATTTT.